The rows below give T cell receptor beta chains drawn from one sample of a study of cytomegalovirus exposure and HLA in healthy donors. Here immunoSEQ multiplex PCR was the method, and the copy in TCRdb shows in-frame clones only, minus some. The table includes around 130,000 clones, 80% detected once. Sequencing was done on a sample of PBMCs. The receptors stem from a male donor in good health and CMV-seronegative. Both conserved end residues are part of each CDR3. D genes are given only for firm matches. Only part of the rows carry a size: once, few, many, or a class if the clone is expanded.

-,TRBJ2-7,TRBV6-5,-,TGTGCCAGCAGTCCGTCTCAAGCGGTCGTATACGAGCAGTACTTC,CASSPSQAVVYEQYF
-,TRBJ1-3,TRBV30,-,TGTGCCTGGAGCGCCAAGGGGGGGGTAGCTGGAAACACCATATATTTT,CAWSAKGGVAGNTIYF
-,TRBJ1-5,TRBV19,-,TGTGCCAGTAGTCCGCGCCGGAGGGCAGGGCGATATCAGCCCCAGCATTTT,CASSPRRRAGRYQPQHF
-,TRBJ2-5,TRBV27,-,TGTGCCAGCAGCAACGCGGGCTTTCAAGAGACCCAGTACTTC,CASSNAGFQETQYF
-,TRBJ1-2,TRBV13,-,TGTGCCAGCAGCTTAGTAGCAGGGAGGGAGAGGAGCTACACCTTC,CASSLVAGRERSYTF
-,TRBJ2-1,TRBV6-1,-,TGTGCCAGCAGTGAATACCGGGACATTGGGTTCTTC,CASSEYRDIGFF
-,TRBJ2-3,TRBV19,-,TGTGCCAGTAGTACCCCAGGGAATTCAGGAGATACGCAGTATTTT,CASSTPGNSGDTQYF
TRBD1,TRBJ1-3,TRBV18,-,TGTGCCAGCTCCGACAGGGTGGCTGGAAACACCATATATTTT,CASSDRVAGNTIYF
-,TRBJ2-6,TRBV9,-,TGTGCCAGCAGCGTAGGGAGGGCTGGGGCCAACGGCCTGACTTTC,CASSVGRAGANGLTF
TRBD2,TRBJ2-2,TRBV18,few,TGTGCCAGCTCACCATTTAGCGGGAGAATTTCCGGGGAGCTGTTTTTT,CASSPFSGRISGELFF
-,TRBJ1-3,TRBV2,-,TGTGCCAGCAGTGATCGGGATTCTGGAAACACCATATATTTT,CASSDRDSGNTIYF
TRBD1,TRBJ2-1,TRBV5-4,few,TGTGCCAGCAGCTTGGGCCGGACAGGGCCAAACAATGAGCAGTTCTTC,CASSLGRTGPNNEQFF
-,TRBJ2-1,TRBV9,-,TGTGCCAGCAGCGGAGGATTGTCACCGGCCTACAATGAGCAGTTCTTC,CASSGGLSPAYNEQFF
-,TRBJ1-2,TRBV11-2,-,TGTGCCAGCAGCTTAGCGGCGGCTGTTGGCTACACCTTC,CASSLAAAVGYTF
TRBD1,TRBJ2-3,TRBV10-3,-,TGTGCCATCAGCCTTACCTCGACAGGGGTAGATACGCAGTATTTT,CAISLTSTGVDTQYF
-,TRBJ1-1,TRBV19,-,TGTGCCACCCAAGACAGTTTGAACACTGAAGCTTTCTTT,CATQDSLNTEAFF
-,TRBJ1-2,TRBV4-1,-,TGCGCCAGCAGCCTTAACCTTGACATGCATGGCTACACCTTC,CASSLNLDMHGYTF
-,TRBJ2-3,TRBV9,-,TGTGCCAGCAGCGTAGGTGGAGCCCGTAGCACAGATACGCAGTATTTT,CASSVGGARSTDTQYF
-,TRBJ1-5,TRBV28,-,TGTGCCAGCAGTCCGGTCCGGGACTTGAATAGCAATCAGCCCCAGCATTTT,CASSPVRDLNSNQPQHF
TRBD1,TRBJ1-2,TRBV10-2,-,TGCGCCAGCAGTGAGGGCAGGGGGTTTGACTATGGCTACACCTTC,CASSEGRGFDYGYTF
TRBD1,TRBJ1-2,TRBV28,few,TGTGCCAGCAGTTTATCAGGGGGGATCCTCTATGGCTACACCTTC,CASSLSGGILYGYTF
TRBD1,TRBJ2-7,TRBV27,once,TGTGCCAGCAGTTGGGACAGCTCCTACGAGCAGTACTTC,CASSWDSSYEQYF
TRBD1,TRBJ2-3,TRBV28,once,TGTGCCAGCAGCCCCCGCGGGACAGGGCGAGGAGATACGCAGTATTTT,CASSPRGTGRGDTQYF
-,TRBJ2-1,TRBV9,-,TGTGCCAGCAGCGTAGCGGACAGTCACAATGAGCAGTTCTTC,CASSVADSHNEQFF
TRBD1,TRBJ1-1,TRBV7-2,-,TGTGCCAGCAGAGGGACAGGGGCTGTGAACACTGAAGCTTTCTTT,CASRGTGAVNTEAFF
-,TRBJ2-6,TRBV2,-,TGTGCCAGCAGTGAAGGGGGTTCTTTCTCTGGGGCCAACGGCCTGACTTTC,CASSEGGSFSGANGLTF
TRBD1,TRBJ1-2,TRBV7-2,-,TGTGCCAGCAGCTTAGGTCCAGGGGGCGGCTATGGCTACACCTTC,CASSLGPGGGYGYTF
TRBD1,TRBJ2-2,TRBV25-1,-,TGTGCCAGCCTAACCAACAGGGGCTCCACCGGGGAGCTGTTTTTT,CASLTNRGSTGELFF
-,TRBJ1-2,TRBV10-3,-,TGTGCCATCAGTCCAGGAGGGTACGGCTACACCTTC,CAISPGGYGYTF
-,TRBJ2-7,TRBV4-1,-,TGCGCCAGCAGCTTAAGTGCCCGAGGGCCCTACGAGCAGTACTTC,CASSLSARGPYEQYF
-,TRBJ2-3,TRBV18,-,TGTGCCAGCTCACCTTCGGGGAACACAGATACGCAGTATTTT,CASSPSGNTDTQYF
TRBD1,TRBJ2-2,TRBV5-6,-,TGTGCCAGCAGCTTACCGGGACAGGGATTCACCGGGGAGCTGTTTTTT,CASSLPGQGFTGELFF
TRBD1,TRBJ2-5,TRBV5-1,-,TGCGCCAGCAGTCTCACAGGGGGCTATGAGACCCAGTACTTC,CASSLTGGYETQYF
TRBD1,TRBJ2-1,TRBV5-6,-,TGTGCCAGCAGCCCCTGGGGGACAGGTTCATACAATGAGCAGTTCTTC,CASSPWGTGSYNEQFF
-,TRBJ2-7,TRBV2,-,TGTGCCAGCAGTGAAGCGAGGACAGAACTATACGAGCAGTACTTC,CASSEARTELYEQYF
-,TRBJ1-1,TRBV7-2,-,TGTGCCAGCAGCTTGGGAACAGGTATCGCTGAAGCTTTCTTT,CASSLGTGIAEAFF
-,TRBJ2-7,TRBV6-5,few,TGTGCCAGCAGTTTATGGTACGGCTCCTACGAGCAGTACTTC,CASSLWYGSYEQYF
TRBD1,TRBJ2-2,TRBV10-3,few,TGTGCCATCAGTGCCCCAGGGGGAACCGGGGAGCTGTTTTTT,CAISAPGGTGELFF
-,TRBJ1-1,TRBV30,-,TGTGCCTGGAGTCAAAACAGGAAGATGAACACTGAAGCTTTCTTT,CAWSQNRKMNTEAFF
-,TRBJ1-1,TRBV19,-,TGTGCCAGTAGTACGTACAGAGGACTCTCTGAATCTTTCTTT,CASSTYRGLSESFF
TRBD1,TRBJ2-3,TRBV5-8,-,TGTGCCAGCAGGACCGGACAGGGGGCCACAGATACGCAGTATTTT,CASRTGQGATDTQYF
TRBD2,TRBJ2-1,TRBV6-5,-,TGTGCCACCAATCTAGCGGGGGACTACGGTGAGCAGTTCTTC,CATNLAGDYGEQFF
TRBD1,TRBJ1-4,TRBV13,once,TGTGCCAGCAGCTACGGGACAGGGGAAAAACTGTTTTTT,CASSYGTGEKLFF
-,TRBJ2-5,TRBV9,-,TGTGCCAGCAGCACCCGACAGGACCCCTCAGAGACCCAGTACTTC,CASSTRQDPSETQYF
-,TRBJ1-4,TRBV6-1,-,TGTGCCCACGGGGGGGGCGCGGGTGAAAAACTGTTTTTT,CAHGGGAGEKLFF
TRBD1,TRBJ2-2,TRBV6-4,-,TGTGCCAGCAGTCCCCGGACAGGGGACACCGGGGAGCTGTTTTTT,CASSPRTGDTGELFF
-,TRBJ1-2,TRBV6-5,once,TGTGCCAGCAGCGATCTAACAGGGTACGAGTATGGCTACACCTTC,CASSDLTGYEYGYTF
-,TRBJ1-2,TRBV30,-,TGTGCCTGGAGAGGGGGTCAAGGCTACACCTTC,CAWRGGQGYTF
TRBD2,TRBJ2-1,TRBV19,-,TGTGCCAGTAGTATGAGACTAGCGGATTACAATGAGCAGTTCTTC,CASSMRLADYNEQFF
-,TRBJ2-7,TRBV15,-,TGTGCCACCAGCAGAGTACCAGCCTACGAGCAGTACTTC,CATSRVPAYEQYF
-,TRBJ1-1,TRBV4-3,-,TGCGCCAGCAGCCAAGGTCTAGTATATGGGAACACTGAAGCTTTCTTT,CASSQGLVYGNTEAFF
TRBD1,TRBJ1-1,TRBV25-1,once,TGTGCCAGCAGCCAGGGGGCAGCAGCTTTCTTT,CASSQGAAAFF
-,TRBJ1-2,TRBV30,-,TGTGCCTGGAGGGCGATCCTCACAGGAGTGAATGGCTACACCTTC,CAWRAILTGVNGYTF
-,TRBJ2-1,TRBV5-1,once,TGCGCCAGCAGCTTGATTGTAGAGTCCCAATTCCCGGTGGATGAGCAGTTCTTC,CASSLIVESQFPVDEQFF
-,TRBJ1-1,TRBV16,-,TGTGCCAGCAGCCAATTTTGGGGGCGAGAGACTGAAGCTTTCTTT,CASSQFWGRETEAFF
TRBD2,TRBJ2-3,TRBV5-6,-,TGTGCCAGCAGCCCCGGACTAGCGGGAGATACGCAGTATTTT,CASSPGLAGDTQYF
TRBD1,TRBJ1-2,TRBV5-1,-,TGCGCCAGCAGCGGGACAGCCCCACATTATGGCTACACCTTC,CASSGTAPHYGYTF